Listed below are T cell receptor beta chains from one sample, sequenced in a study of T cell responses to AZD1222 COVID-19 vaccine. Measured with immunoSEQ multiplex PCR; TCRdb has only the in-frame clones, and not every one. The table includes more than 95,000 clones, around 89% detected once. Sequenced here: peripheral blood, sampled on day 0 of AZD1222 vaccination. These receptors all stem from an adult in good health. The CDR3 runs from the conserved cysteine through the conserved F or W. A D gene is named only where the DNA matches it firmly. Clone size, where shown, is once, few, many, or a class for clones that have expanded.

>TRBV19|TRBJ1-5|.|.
CASNRGSGRGQPQHF
TGTGCCAGTAACCGAGGGAGTGGCCGCGGTCAGCCCCAGCATTTT
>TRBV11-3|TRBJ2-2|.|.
CASSLRSGNTGELFF
TGTGCCAGCAGCTTAAGATCAGGGAACACCGGGGAGCTGTTTTTT
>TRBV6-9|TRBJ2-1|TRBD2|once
CASRNLAGGPKGGKQFF
TGTGCCAGCAGAAATCTAGCGGGAGGGCCCAAGGGGGGGAAGCAGTTCTTC
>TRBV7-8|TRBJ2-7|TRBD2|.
CASSSTYGGAQSYEQYF
TGTGCCAGCAGCTCAACATACGGGGGGGCGCAATCCTACGAGCAGTACTTC
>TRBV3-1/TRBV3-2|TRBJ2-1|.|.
CASSPGQTYNEQFF
TGTGCCAGCAGCCCCGGACAGACCTACAATGAGCAGTTCTTC
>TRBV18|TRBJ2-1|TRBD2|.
CASSPGTSGSNNEQFF
TGTGCCAGCTCACCCGGGACTAGCGGGAGTAACAATGAGCAGTTCTTC
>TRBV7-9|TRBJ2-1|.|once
CASSLPPGGIALSYNEQFF
TGTGCCAGCAGCCTACCCCCCGGAGGGATAGCCTTGTCCTACAATGAGCAGTTCTTC
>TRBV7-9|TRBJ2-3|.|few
CASSSILEGTDTQYF
TGTGCCAGCAGCTCCATCCTCGAGGGCACAGATACGCAGTATTTT
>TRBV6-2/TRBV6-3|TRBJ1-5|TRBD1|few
CASSLPWTGMDNQPQHF
TGTGCCAGCAGTTTGCCCTGGACAGGGATGGACAATCAGCCCCAGCATTTT
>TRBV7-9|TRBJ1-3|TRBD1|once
CASSSAKRGQGGNTIYF
TGTGCCAGCAGTTCAGCGAAGAGGGGGCAGGGGGGAAACACCATATATTTT
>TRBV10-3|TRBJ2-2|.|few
CAISDEGRGTGELFF
TGTGCCATCAGTGACGAGGGACGGGGCACCGGGGAGCTGTTTTTT
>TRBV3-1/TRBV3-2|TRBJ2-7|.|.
CASSQDKGNYEQYF
TGTGCCAGCAGCCAAGATAAGGGCAACTACGAGCAGTACTTC
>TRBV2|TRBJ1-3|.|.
CASTPLAASGNTIYF
TGTGCCAGCACCCCTCTTGCAGCCTCTGGAAACACCATATATTTT
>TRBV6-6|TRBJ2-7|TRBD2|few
CASSSGDSGAGRFSGRWHEQYF
TGTGCCAGCAGCTCAGGGGACAGCGGGGCAGGACGTTTTAGCGGGAGATGGCACGAGCAGTACTTC
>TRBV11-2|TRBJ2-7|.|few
CASSPDSYEQYF
TGTGCCAGCAGCCCGGACTCCTACGAGCAGTACTTC
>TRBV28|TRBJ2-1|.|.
CASSPPGRALVDEQFF
TGTGCCAGCAGTCCCCCGGGCAGGGCTTTGGTGGATGAGCAGTTCTTC